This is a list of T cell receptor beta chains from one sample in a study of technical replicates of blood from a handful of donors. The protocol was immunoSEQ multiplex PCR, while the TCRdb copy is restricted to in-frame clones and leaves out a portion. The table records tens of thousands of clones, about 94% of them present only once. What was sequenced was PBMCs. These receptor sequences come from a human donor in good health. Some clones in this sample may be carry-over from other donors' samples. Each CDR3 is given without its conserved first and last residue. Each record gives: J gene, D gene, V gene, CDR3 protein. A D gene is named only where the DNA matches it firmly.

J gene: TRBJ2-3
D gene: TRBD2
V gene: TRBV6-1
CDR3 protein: ASSERLAGTDTQY

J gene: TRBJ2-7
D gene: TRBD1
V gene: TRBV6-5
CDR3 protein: ASSYRGLRPNEQY

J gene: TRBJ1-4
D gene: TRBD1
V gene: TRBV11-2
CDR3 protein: ASSYPGTVNEKLF

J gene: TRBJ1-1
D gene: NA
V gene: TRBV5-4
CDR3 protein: ASSLASTEAF

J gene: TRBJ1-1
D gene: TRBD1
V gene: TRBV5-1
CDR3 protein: ASSPVGQDWNTEAF

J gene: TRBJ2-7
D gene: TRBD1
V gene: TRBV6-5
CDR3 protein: ASSYGQGAYEQY

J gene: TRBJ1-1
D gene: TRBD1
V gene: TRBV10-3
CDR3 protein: AISESGRGENTEAF

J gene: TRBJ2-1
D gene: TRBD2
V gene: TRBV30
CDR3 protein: AWSVMTSGSFEQF

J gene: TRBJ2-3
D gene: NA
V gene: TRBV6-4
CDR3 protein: ASSDSHSSTDTQY

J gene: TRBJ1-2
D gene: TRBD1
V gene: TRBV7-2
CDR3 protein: ASSSISGTDFYGYT

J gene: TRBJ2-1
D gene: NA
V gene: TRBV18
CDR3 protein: ASAWAGVSYNEQF

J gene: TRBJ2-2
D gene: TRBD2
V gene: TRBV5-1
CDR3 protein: ASGAGEVTGELF

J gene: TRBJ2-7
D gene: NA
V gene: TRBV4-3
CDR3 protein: ASSQGASWDEQY

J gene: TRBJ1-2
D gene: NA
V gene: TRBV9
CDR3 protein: ASRTGLGYT

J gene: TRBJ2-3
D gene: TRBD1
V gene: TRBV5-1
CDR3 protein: ASSSDRGSTDTQY

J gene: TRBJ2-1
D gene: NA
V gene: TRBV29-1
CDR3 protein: SGGNNEQF

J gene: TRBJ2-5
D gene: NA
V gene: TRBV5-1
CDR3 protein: ASSLGAGQETQY

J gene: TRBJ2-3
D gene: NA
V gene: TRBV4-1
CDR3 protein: ASSAGTADTQY

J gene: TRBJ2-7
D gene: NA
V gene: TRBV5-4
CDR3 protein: ASSLNRDYEQY

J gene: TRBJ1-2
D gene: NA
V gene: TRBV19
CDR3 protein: ASAGLLSVGYT